Shown below are 18 T cell receptor beta chains from a single sample sequenced in a study of identical twins (dated by TCRdb to about 2016). Preparation of the library involved 5' RACE. Sequencing took place on an Illumina HiSeq 2000. The public reads were run again by TCRdb, first through fastp at Q25 and then through MiXCR, and only productive beta chains were kept. Duplicate CDR3 protein sequences are folded into a single record with the most common DNA and genes. The sample yields about 470,000 distinct CDR3 sequences; approximately 24% were counted once. The ten largest clonotypes hold approximately 2.9% of the sample. This sample also belongs to another study, concerning T cells expressing NK-cell markers.

The sample taken for sequencing was CD4+ T cells sorted from blood. These TCRs come from a woman aged 18-29 years in good health.

This clonotype was seen more than once but under ten times. The CDR3 here is CASSLPGGVSYEQYF. The CDR3 nucleotides read TGTGCCAGCAGCCTTCCAGGGGGGGTCTCCTACGAGCAGTACTTC. The chain is built from TRBV7-9 and TRBJ2-7; the D call may be TRBD1 or TRBD2 (7 bases each). V shed 5 bases and J shed 0 bases, with 14 bases lying between them. The CDR3 runs to 15 residues. CDR1 and CDR2 (germline): SEHNR, FQNEAQ (reference sequence).

This clonotype was found a few times. The chain carries TRBV20-1 and TRBJ2-1, with TRBD2 matching over 11 bases. V gave up 6 bases and J gave up 6 bases; unmatched junction bases: 7. Germline values: CDR1 DFQATT, CDR2 SNEGSKA (reference sequence). This CDR3 is 14 amino acids long. The CDR3 DNA reads as TGCAGTGCCGTTAGCGGGGGGGCTCGCAATGAGCAGTTCTTC. This sequence encodes CSAVSGGARNEQFF.

This clonotype was counted between two and nine times. The chain uses TRBV20-1 and TRBJ1-2, with D unclear. The CDR3 covers 14 residues. The ends were cut back, 1 base at V and 4 bases at J, with 13 bases in the middle. Per germline, CDR1 DFQATT and CDR2 SNEGSKA (reference sequence). CDR3 in amino acids: CSARGSEDLYGYTF. The DNA of the CDR3 is TGCAGTGCTAGAGGATCGGAGGACCTCTATGGCTACACCTTC.

This sequence joins TRBV20-1 and TRBJ2-7; no clear D. Germline CDR1 reads DFQATT; CDR2 reads SNEGSKA (reference sequence). V was shortened by 5 bases and J by 0 bases, with 11 bases between the two germline ends. The length of the CDR3 is 13 residues. For the CDR3, the DNA is TGCAGTGCTGACGACGATAGCTCCTACGAGCAGTACTTC. Its protein product is CSADDDSSYEQYF.

The chain has TRBV5-1 and TRBJ2-2; weak D call: TRBD1 (5 bases). The CDR3 is 14 residues long. Germline values: CDR1 SGHRS, CDR2 YFSETQ. V was cut by 7 bases and J by 4 bases, with 14 bases left in between. For the CDR3, the DNA is TGCGCCAGCGGAGAGCAGGGAACCACCGGGGAGCTGTTTTTT. Translation gives CASGEQGTTGELFF.

This clonotype was observed a few times. V gene TRBV5-1 combines with J gene TRBJ2-1, with TRBD1 matching 9 bases. The CDR3 totals 15 residues. V shed 4 bases, J shed 12 bases, and the junction held 14 bases outside the gene matches. Germline loops: CDR1 SGHRS, CDR2 YFSETQ. The CDR3 here is CASSDPRQGGFGQFF. The CDR3 DNA sequence: TGCGCCAGCAGCGATCCCCGACAGGGGGGGTTTGGGCAGTTCTTC.

This clonotype has only a few counts. This chain connects TRBV7-9 to TRBJ2-3; a weak D match, TRBD1 (6 bases). Germline V CDR1 and CDR2: SEHNR, FQNEAQ (reference sequence). The CDR3 length is 14 residues. V was cut by 5 bases and J by 2 bases, with 11 bases left in between. The DNA for the CDR3 is TGTGCCAGCAGCCTGGGACATAACACAGATACGCAGTATTTT. Protein: CASSLGHNTDTQYF.

On this clonotype: A read error is likely, as this CDR3 ends without the conserved phenylalanine or tryptophan. The chain links TRBV20-1 to TRBJ2-1, with TRBD2 identical over 11 bases. The CDR3 is 14 amino acids. The V gene's germline CDR1 is DFQATT and CDR2 SNEGSKA (reference sequence). Unmatched junction bases numbered 5, after V lost 5 bases and J lost 5 bases. CDR3 sequence reads: CSALGTSGNNEQFS. In DNA form, the CDR3 reads TGCAGTGCTCTTGGGACTAGCGGTAACAATGAGCAGTTCTCC.

This clonotype showed up just a few times. This chain uses TRBV20-1 with TRBJ2-7; D is tentatively TRBD1 or TRBD2 (5 bases each). The CDR3 has 13 residues. The germline gives CDR1 DFQATT, CDR2 SNEGSKA (reference sequence). V shed 6 bases and J shed 4 bases, with 16 bases lying between them. CDR3 nucleotide sequence: TGCAGTGCCGGGACCGGGCCGGGGTACGAGCAGTACTTC. Translation gives CSAGTGPGYEQYF.

The chain employs TRBV5-1 and TRBJ2-7, with a tentative D call TRBD2 (5 bases). V gave up 1 base and J gave up 3 bases, with 14 bases separating them. Germline V gene sequence: CDR1 SGHRS, CDR2 YFSETQ. This CDR3 spans 15 amino acids. The CDR3 is CASSLSIGLNYEQYF. CDR3 nucleotide sequence: TGCGCCAGCAGCTTGTCTATCGGACTTAACTACGAGCAGTACTTC.

The V gene is TRBV7-9, the J gene TRBJ1-1; D is perhaps TRBD1 (6 bases). V lost 5 bases to trimming and J lost 6 bases, with 16 bases between them. The germline V gene encodes CDR1 SEHNR and CDR2 FQNEAQ (reference sequence). This CDR3 spans 14 amino acids. CDR3 coding DNA: TGTGCCAGCAGCATACAGGGTGTCGGAGCTGAAGCTTTCTTT. Protein: CASSIQGVGAEAFF.

V usage is TRBV7-9 and J usage is TRBJ1-2; 8 nucleotides line up with TRBD1. The trim removed 2 bases at V and 6 bases at J, leaving 5 bases unmatched. The CDR3 has 14 amino acids. CDR1 and CDR2 from the germline V gene are SEHNR and FQNEAQ (reference sequence). CDR3 amino acids: CASSLFQGADGYTF. DNA of the CDR3: TGTGCCAGCAGCTTATTCCAGGGGGCGGATGGCTACACCTTC.

This clonotype was seen more than once but under ten times. The chain joins TRBV24-1 to TRBJ2-2, with 7 bases that match TRBD1. The V gene's germline CDR1 is KGHDR and CDR2 SFDVKD. The CDR3 loop spans 17 amino acids. V shed 2 bases, J shed 4 bases, and the junction held 9 bases outside the gene matches. CDR3 sequence: CATSDYDRVGSTGELFF. For the CDR3, the DNA is TGTGCCACCAGTGATTACGACAGGGTTGGCAGCACCGGGGAGCTGTTTTTT.

The CDR3 DNA reads as TGCAGTGCTAGAGACCCGGTTAGTCCCACAGATACGCAGTATTTT. This translates into CSARDPVSPTDTQYF. This chain links TRBV20-1 with TRBJ2-3; no clear D. Looked up from germline, CDR1 is DFQATT and CDR2 is SNEGSKA (reference sequence). Trimming removed 0 bases from V and 2 bases from J, with 12 bases in between. CDR3 size: 15 residues.

The chain joins TRBV2 to TRBJ2-2, with D perhaps being TRBD1 or TRBD2 (5 bases each). Per germline, CDR1 SNHLY and CDR2 FYNNEI. Trimming stripped 6 bases from V and 4 bases from J, with 12 bases between. This CDR3 has 14 amino acids. The CDR3 sequence: CASRVEGPTGELFF. CDR3 bases: TGTGCCAGCAGGGTAGAGGGACCCACCGGGGAGCTGTTTTTT.

This chain links TRBV7-2 with TRBJ2-1, with 10 bases identical to TRBD2. Looked up from germline, CDR1 is SGHTA and CDR2 is FQGNSA. This CDR3 comprises 15 residues. Losses at the gene ends were 4 bases for V and 5 bases for J; bases not matched to a gene: 5. Written as DNA, the CDR3 is TGTGCCAGCAGCTCCCCTAGCGGGAGCCACAATGAGCAGTTCTTC. It is translated as CASSSPSGSHNEQFF.

This chain connects TRBV5-1 to TRBJ2-7, with 13 nucleotides matching TRBD2. Germline V gene lookup returns CDR1 SGHRS and CDR2 YFSETQ. The CDR3 has 15 amino acids. V trimming: 4 bases; J trimming: 4 bases; junction bases outside the gene matches: 5. Here the CDR3 DNA reads TGCGCCAGCAGCCCCGGGACTAGCGGGATGTACGAGCAGTACTTC. This sequence encodes CASSPGTSGMYEQYF.

This chain uses TRBV12-3 or TRBV12-4 with TRBJ2-3, with 7 bases identical to TRBD2. The J segment lost 7 bases and the V segment lost 7 bases, leaving 14 bases of the junction unmatched. The CDR3 is made up of 15 amino acids. This CDR3 is CASTRGREGRNTQYF. The CDR3 coding sequence is TGTGCCAGCACCCGGGGGAGGGAGGGCCGGAATACGCAGTATTTT.